The rows below give T cell receptor beta chains drawn from one sample of a study of blood T cell repertoires in COVID-19. Generated by immunoSEQ multiplex PCR, the TCRdb table keeps only in-frame clones and is missing some. Of some 220,000 clones in the sample, about 82% are singletons; the top ten hold about 2.4%. The sequencing sample was made of peripheral blood. The receptor set was obtained from a woman in her 70s with COVID-19, enrolled during active disease. Both conserved end residues are part of each CDR3. D genes are given only for firm matches. The size entry is marked missing in some rows and otherwise reads once, few, many or a size class.

d_gene	v_gene	abundance	j_gene	CDR3nt	CDR3aa
-	TRBV5-1	once	TRBJ2-1	TGCGCCAGCAGCTTTCCCGGGACCTACAATGAGCAGTTCTTC	CASSFPGTYNEQFF
-	TRBV5-1	once	TRBJ1-2	TGCGCCAGCAGCCCGGGACTCGGCAGTGGCTACACCTTC	CASSPGLGSGYTF
-	TRBV6-1	few	TRBJ2-1	TGTGCCTGCCGTGAAAGGGGCTCCTACAATGAGCAGTTCTTC	CACRERGSYNEQFF
-	TRBV30	-	TRBJ1-2	TGTGCCTACAGGGTGATCAGAGATGGCTACACCTTC	CAYRVIRDGYTF
TRBD1	TRBV4-2	once	TRBJ1-5	TGTGCCAGCAGCCAAGACAGGGGGCCATCCAATCAGCCCCAGCATTTT	CASSQDRGPSNQPQHF
TRBD1	TRBV19	few	TRBJ1-5	TGTGCCAGTAGTATAGTACCGCAGGGGGGTAATCAGCCCCAGCATTTT	CASSIVPQGGNQPQHF
TRBD1	TRBV7-9	-	TRBJ1-1	TGTGCCAGCAGCCCCTGGACAGGGGGCGGGATGAATTTAAAAGCTTTCTTT	CASSPWTGGGMNLKAFF
-	TRBV5-1	-	TRBJ1-4	TGCGCCAGCAACCCCGGCAGGGTACCTAATGGGAATGAAAAACTGTTTTTT	CASNPGRVPNGNEKLFF
-	TRBV11-2	-	TRBJ1-1	TGTGCCAGCAGCCGCAGCACTGAAGCTTTCTTT	CASSRSTEAFF
TRBD1	TRBV3-1/TRBV3-2	-	TRBJ2-1	TGTGCCAGCAGCCACGTTTCCGGGACAGGGGCTCACAATGAGCAGTTCTTC	CASSHVSGTGAHNEQFF
TRBD1	TRBV5-4	-	TRBJ2-7	TGTGCCAGCAGCTTGGGGACAGGGTACTCATCCGAGCAGTACTTC	CASSLGTGYSSEQYF
TRBD2	TRBV29-1	few	TRBJ2-5	TGCAGCGTCGGGACTAGCGGGACACAAGAGACCCAGTACTTC	CSVGTSGTQETQYF
TRBD1	TRBV7-2	-	TRBJ2-3	TGTGCCAGCAATGACAGGGGAGCAGATACGCAGTATTTT	CASNDRGADTQYF
-	TRBV5-6	-	TRBJ1-2	TGTGCCAGCAGTACCGGGTCCCGCTATGGCTACACCTTC	CASSTGSRYGYTF
TRBD2	TRBV6-5	-	TRBJ2-7	TGTGCCAGCCAACTAGCGGGGCTCTACGAGCAGTACTTC	CASQLAGLYEQYF
TRBD2	TRBV11-1	-	TRBJ2-1	TGTGCCAGCAAGCCAGCTAGCGGCTCCTACAATGAGCAGTTCTTC	CASKPASGSYNEQFF
-	TRBV5-4	-	TRBJ2-5	TGTGCCAGCAGCTTGAGTTCCGGGGGTCAAGAGACCCAGTACTTC	CASSLSSGGQETQYF
-	TRBV6-5	-	TRBJ1-6	TGTGCCAGCAGTTACAGACAAAATTCACCCCTCCACTTT	CASSYRQNSPLHF
TRBD1	TRBV6-2/TRBV6-3	-	TRBJ1-5	TGTGCCAGCAGTCACCGGGACAGGGGGTGGCATCAGCCCCAGCATTTT	CASSHRDRGWHQPQHF
-	TRBV15	-	TRBJ1-2	TGTGCCACCAGCAGGGGCCTTGTGACCTATGGCTACACCTTC	CATSRGLVTYGYTF
TRBD1	TRBV5-1	-	TRBJ1-5	TGCGCCAGCAGCAAAGGGACAGCCGGCGGGCAGCCCCAGCATTTT	CASSKGTAGGQPQHF
-	TRBV14	once	TRBJ2-3	TGTGCCAGCAGCCAAGGGACAACTAGCACAGATACGCAGTATTTT	CASSQGTTSTDTQYF
TRBD2	TRBV6-2/TRBV6-3	-	TRBJ2-1	TGTGCCAGCAGCATCGGACTAGCGGGGGTCAATGAGCAGTTCTTC	CASSIGLAGVNEQFF
TRBD1	TRBV7-2	-	TRBJ1-1	TGTGCCAGCAGCTTATACACAGGGGCCCCTGAAGCTTTCTTT	CASSLYTGAPEAFF
-	TRBV21-1	-	TRBJ1-1	TGTGCCAGCGGGAGGGGGGGAGACACTGAAGCTTTCTTT	CASGRGGDTEAFF
-	TRBV2	-	TRBJ2-5	TGTGCCAGCAGTGTCGCCCCGGAAGAGACCCAGTACTTC	CASSVAPEETQYF